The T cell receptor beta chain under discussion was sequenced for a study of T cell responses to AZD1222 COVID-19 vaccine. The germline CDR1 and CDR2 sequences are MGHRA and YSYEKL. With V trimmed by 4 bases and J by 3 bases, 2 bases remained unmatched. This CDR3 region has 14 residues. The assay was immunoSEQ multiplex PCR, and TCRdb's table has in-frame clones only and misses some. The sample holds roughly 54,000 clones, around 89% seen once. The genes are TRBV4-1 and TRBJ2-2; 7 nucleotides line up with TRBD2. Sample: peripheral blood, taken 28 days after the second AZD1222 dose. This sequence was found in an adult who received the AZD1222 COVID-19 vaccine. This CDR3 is CASSLRGDTGELFF. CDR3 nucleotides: TGCGCCAGCAGCCTACGGGGGGACACCGGGGAGCTGTTTTTT.